A single T cell receptor (beta chain) is shown here with its context. Its antigen is not identified. The primer mix had 60 Vbeta and 13 Jbeta primers. The method was immunoSEQ multiplex PCR; TCRdb's version includes in-frame clones alone and lacks a portion of them. The table records 200,000 to 250,000 clones, more than 65% of them present only once. This record belongs to a study of cytomegalovirus exposure and HLA in healthy donors. Whole-study findings and limits: In most subjects, TCR beta sequences reportedly gave accurate predictions of HLA-A and HLA-B alleles. A few chains tied to CMV proved CMV antigen-specific in vitro.

This CDR3 spans 12 amino acids. The junction had 8 bases not matched to a gene; V was cut back by 4 bases and J by 11 bases. Germline-derived CDR1 and CDR2 are SGHTS and YDEGEE. This clonotype was obtained from a woman in her twenties or thirties in good health and CMV-seronegative. The sequenced sample consisted of PBMCs. The V call is TRBV5-8, the J call TRBJ1-1; 7 positions match TRBD1. The CDR3, as DNA: TGTGCCAGCAGCACCGGACAGGTCGATGCTTTCTTT. Translated: CASSTGQVDAFF.